Below, 4 T cell receptor beta chains from the same sample are listed, as sequenced in a study of PD-1 blockade in classical Hodgkin lymphoma. Sequencing used immunoSEQ multiplex PCR; TCRdb keeps in-frame clones, though not all of them. The sample has about 6,000 clones; less than 55% are singletons. With no exception, relapse followed autologous stem cell transplantation in all patients, and brentuximab vedotin exposure varied. The investigators isolated CD8+ T cells from thawed PBMCs using magnetic negative selection. The sample in question was CD8+ T cells from blood, obtained at baseline. The source of these receptors is a human donor with classical Hodgkin lymphoma.

This clone was observed a few times. This chain joins TRBV16 and TRBJ2-7; 10 bases fit TRBD1. Trimming at V came to 3 bases and at J to 5 bases, leaving 1 base not matched to a gene. This CDR3 is built from 13 residues. Per germline, CDR1 KGHSY and CDR2 FQNENV. The CDR3 region has the DNA TGTGCCAGCAGCCAGGACAGGGGGGACGAGCAGTACTTC. Translating gives CASSQDRGDEQYF. Using reference TRBV16 and TRBJ2-7 for the parts outside the CDR3, the full variable domain is GEEVAQTPKHLVRGEGQKAKLYCAPIKGHSYVFWYQQVLKNEFKFLISFQNENVFDETGMPKERFSAKCLPNSPCSLEIQATKLEDSAVYFCASSQDRGDEQYFGPGTRLTVT.

This clone was recorded a few times. The chain is built from TRBV7-9 and TRBJ2-7; 10 bases agree with TRBD1. Germline loops: CDR1 SEHNR, CDR2 FQNEAQ (reference sequence). V lost 4 bases and J lost 3; bases outside the gene matches: 6. The CDR3 is made up of 15 amino acids. CDR3 nucleotides: TGTGCCAGCAGCTCCGGGACAGGGGAAGACTACGAGCAGTACTTC. It is translated as CASSSGTGEDYEQYF.

The V call is TRBV19, the J call TRBJ1-1; 9 positions agree with TRBD1. This CDR3 region has 15 residues. V gave up 4 bases and J gave up 1 base; unmatched junction bases: 4. Germline V gene data show CDR1 as LNHDA and CDR2 as SQIVND (reference sequence). CDR3 coding DNA: TGTGCCAGTAGTACCTCGGACAGGGGGAACACTGAAGCTTTCTTT. It yields the protein CASSTSDRGNTEAFF.

V gene TRBV9 combines with J gene TRBJ2-3; D remains unclear. Deletions cut 0 bases from V and 0 bases from J, with 17 bases between. The CDR3 runs to 18 residues. Germline loops: CDR1 SGDLS, CDR2 YYNGEE. The chain's CDR3 is CASSVEPWVLRSTDTQYF. The CDR3 region has the DNA TGTGCCAGCAGCGTAGAGCCTTGGGTGCTACGGAGCACAGATACGCAGTATTTT.